This T cell receptor (beta chain) derives from a study of cytomegalovirus exposure and HLA in healthy donors. General observations from the study: Most subjects had HLA-A and HLA-B alleles reportedly predicted accurately by TCR beta sequences.

Of note for this clone: Its antigen is unidentified.

Trimming shortened V by 1 base and J by 12 bases, and 13 bases separated the two germline ends. Germline V gene sequence: CDR1 KGHSH, CDR2 LQKENI. The length of the CDR3 is 12 residues. Healthy people donating bone marrow made up the donors. The PCR was carried out with 60 Vbeta primers and 13 Jbeta primers. Some clones are missing from TCRdb's copy, which holds only in-frame ones; the method was immunoSEQ multiplex PCR. The sample has under 200,000 clones; 65% to 70% are singletons. This chain links TRBV18 with TRBJ2-7; D may be TRBD1 (5 bases). The specimen sequenced was PBMCs. The TCR was taken from a woman between 18 and 29 years old in good health and CMV-seropositive. The CDR3 loop reads CASSPQGQGPYF. CDR3 nucleotides: TGTGCCAGCTCACCACAGGGGCAAGGGCCGTACTTC. Complete variable domain (other parts from reference TRBV18 and TRBJ2-7): NAGVMQNPRHLVRRRGQEARLRCSPMKGHSHVYWYRQLPEEGLKFMVYLQKENIIDESGMPKERFSAEFPKEGPSILRIQQVVRGDSAAYFCASSPQGQGPYFGPGTRLTVT.